This entry is about one T cell receptor (beta chain). The antigen is unknown. Germline V lookup: CDR1 SGHRS, CDR2 YFSETQ. The CDR3 runs 13 residues. Trimming stripped 4 bases from V and 5 bases from J, with 12 bases between. This table comes from immunoSEQ multiplex PCR, and its TCRdb copy is limited to in-frame clones, with some not included. In the table there are about 140,000 clones, 75% to 85% of which are singletons. This record belongs to a study of cytotoxic CD8 clonotypes in ibrutinib-treated CLL. Study outcomes and limitations: A difference in sampling times existed between sustained-remission and progressing patients.

This sequence originates from a human donor with chronic lymphocytic leukemia. The chain has TRBV5-1 and TRBJ1-1; tentatively, D is TRBD1 (6 bases). Material: PBMCs, obtained after 36 months of ibrutinib treatment. The DNA of the CDR3 is TGCGCCAGCAGCATGATACAGGGAACTGAAGCTTTCTTT. Amino acids: CASSMIQGTEAFF.